The present entry profiles one T cell receptor beta chain with its context. The antigen remains unidentified. The CDR3 loop spans 15 amino acids. Germline CDR1 is MGHRA and CDR2 is YSYEKL. The data were obtained in a study of monozygotic twins with inflammatory bowel disease. Broader study findings: Patient-specific immunosuppressive treatments may have made repertoires more variable.

Added by template switching were UMIs that each held a 6-nucleotide sample barcode. Reprocessing the 5' RACE reads, TCRdb reports a single entry for every CDR3 protein and omits DNA. This sample's table has 300,000 to 350,000 distinct CDR3 sequences. This chain connects TRBV4-1 to TRBJ2-7; without DNA, the TCRdb call of TRBD1 cannot be checked. The receptor was isolated from a human donor with ulcerative colitis or Crohn's disease, or a healthy co-twin of an affected twin (not recorded which). Sequencing was done on a sample of blood. The CDR3 reads CASRGYSGQSYEQYF.